The 19 T cell receptor beta chains listed next were all sequenced from one sample in a study of T cell repertoires in cytomegalovirus infection. TCRdb re-derived calls from the reads in MiXCR, one entry per CDR3 protein. Seen here are some 180,000 distinct CDR3 sequences, 15% to 20% observed once, and the top ten hold 2.9%. Sequenced sample: PBMCs. Source of these receptors: a human donor in good health (CMV status not recorded). Some clones in this sample may be carry-over from other donors' samples.

This clonotype came up a few times. The chain combines TRBV5-6 with TRBJ2-1; D gene uncertain. Germline V gene lookup returns CDR1 SGHDT and CDR2 YYEEEE. Trimming pared 4 bases from V and 9 bases from J, leaving 11 bases between. The CDR3 runs 12 residues. Here the CDR3 reads CASSPPDGEQFF. As DNA, the CDR3 is TGTGCCAGCAGCCCGCCAGACGGTGAGCAGTTCTTC.

This clonotype came up a few times. V gene TRBV9 combines with J gene TRBJ2-7; D not resolved. The CDR3 loop spans 14 amino acids. Germline CDR1 is SGDLS and CDR2 is YYNGEE. Trimming left V 0 bases short and J 3 bases short, with 10 bases between. The chain's CDR3 is CASSVGWGDYEQYF. The CDR3 region has the DNA TGTGCCAGCAGCGTAGGATGGGGTGACTACGAGCAGTACTTC.

This clonotype has only a few counts. The chain recombines TRBV5-1 with TRBJ1-4; D remains unclear. The germline CDR1 and CDR2 sequences are SGHRS and YFSETQ. Trimming took off 0 bases at V and 3 bases at J, with 6 bases between the two ends. CDR3 length: 14 residues. CDR3: CASSLDTANEKLFF. The CDR3 DNA is TGCGCCAGCAGCTTGGACACAGCTAATGAAAAACTGTTTTTT.

This sequence joins TRBV9 and TRBJ2-1, with TRBD2 matching 12 bases. The CDR3 runs to 17 residues. The junction had 8 bases not matched to a gene; V was cut back by 0 bases and J by 7 bases. CDR1 and CDR2 (germline): SGDLS, YYNGEE. The CDR3 loop is CASSVAQTSGSSNEQFF. Written as DNA, the CDR3 is TGTGCCAGCAGCGTAGCTCAGACTAGCGGGAGTAGTAATGAGCAGTTCTTC. Complete variable domain (other parts from reference TRBV9 and TRBJ2-1): DSGVTQTPKHLITATGQRVTLRCSPRSGDLSVYWYQQSLDQGLQFLIQYYNGEERAKGNILERFSAQQFPDLHSELNLSSLELGDSALYFCASSVAQTSGSSNEQFFGPGTRLTVL.

J is TRBJ1-6 and V is TRBV5-4; the D is unclear. V shed 3 bases and J shed 14 bases, with 18 bases lying between them. The CDR3 has 14 residues. CDR1 and CDR2 (germline): SGHNT, YYREEE (reference sequence). CDR3 loop: CASSSREVSEALHF. The DNA of the CDR3 is TGTGCCAGCAGCTCCCGAGAGGTATCGGAGGCCCTCCACTTT. Complete variable domain (other parts from reference TRBV5-4 and TRBJ1-6): ETGVTQSPTHLIKTRGQQVTLRCSSQSGHNTVSWYQQALGQGPQFIFQYYREEENGRGNFPPRFSGLQFPNYSSELNVNALELDDSALYLCASSSREVSEALHFGNGTRLTVT.

The DNA for the CDR3 is TGTGCCAGCAGTGAAGCTAGCGGTAGCTCCTACGAGCAGTACTTC. Translation: CASSEASGSSYEQYF. V usage is TRBV2 and J usage is TRBJ2-7; D possibly corresponds to TRBD2 (6 bases). V shed 0 bases and J shed 0 bases, with 9 bases lying between them. In germline, CDR1 is SNHLY, CDR2 FYNNEI. This CDR3 region has 15 residues.

CDR3 sequence: CASSFSREHPEQYF. Here the CDR3 DNA reads TGTGCCAGCAGCTTCAGCCGGGAGCACCCAGAGCAGTACTTC. V gene TRBV7-2 combines with J gene TRBJ2-7; D perhaps matches TRBD2 (6 bases). CDR3 length: 14 residues. Per germline, CDR1 SGHTA and CDR2 FQGNSA. The V end was cut by 3 bases, the J end by 7 bases, with 16 bases between.

The chain's CDR3 is CASSRTETQYF. The CDR3 DNA is TGTGCCAGCAGTCGGACGGAGACCCAGTACTTC. This chain uses TRBV28 with TRBJ2-5, with no clear D. Trimming cost V 5 bases and J 5 bases, with 6 bases left between them. This CDR3 region has 11 residues. Germline V CDR1 and CDR2: MDHEN, SYDVKM.

This clonotype has more than one count but fewer than ten. The rearrangement joins TRBV19 to TRBJ2-5, with a possible D match to TRBD1 (5 bases). This CDR3 contains 12 residues. Per the germline V gene, CDR1 is LNHDA and CDR2 is SQIVND (reference sequence). The V end was cut by 11 bases, the J end by 5 bases, with 15 bases between. CDR3 sequence reads: CASGWGRETQYF. The CDR3 DNA reads TGTGCCTCCGGTTGGGGCCGCGAGACCCAGTACTTC.

The rearrangement links TRBV6-5 to TRBJ2-5, with 7 bases that match TRBD2. Germline CDR1 MNHEY, CDR2 SVGAGI. The V gene end was trimmed by 0 bases and the J gene end by 2 bases; junction bases not matched to a gene: 3. The CDR3 is 15 residues long. The CDR3 DNA sequence: TGTGCCAGCAGTTACTCTCTCGGGGGGCAAGAGACCCAGTACTTC. This codes for CASSYSLGGQETQYF.

This clonotype was recorded many times. The rearrangement joins TRBV28 to TRBJ2-3, with TRBD1 matching over 10 bases. The J segment lost 4 bases and the V segment lost 2 bases, leaving 6 bases of the junction unmatched. The V gene's germline CDR1 is MDHEN and CDR2 SYDVKM. This CDR3 is built from 16 residues. DNA of the CDR3: TGTGCCAGCAGTTTACCAGGACAGGGGGGGCCAGATACGCAGTATTTT. Protein: CASSLPGQGGPDTQYF.

The chain has TRBV20-1 and TRBJ1-6; D is perhaps TRBD1 (5 bases). The CDR3 covers 18 residues. V lost 0 bases and J 1 base, leaving 16 bases between the germline ends. Germline V CDR1 and CDR2: DFQATT, SNEGSKA (reference sequence). The CDR3 bases are TGCAGTGCTAGAGATCTCCTTGAGGGGAATTCCTATAATTCACCCCTCCACTTT. As protein: CSARDLLEGNSYNSPLHF.

At least ten counts were recorded for this clonotype. The chain links TRBV28 to TRBJ2-7, with D possibly being TRBD1 (5 bases). Between the trimmed V and J ends, which lost 2 bases and 2 bases, there was a span of 13 bases. CDR1 and CDR2 from the germline V gene are MDHEN and SYDVKM. There are 15 residues in the CDR3. Here the CDR3 reads CASSLRKGWAYEQYF. In DNA form, the CDR3 reads TGTGCCAGCAGTTTAAGAAAGGGGTGGGCCTACGAGCAGTACTTC. The full variable domain, with the rest looked up from reference TRBV28 and TRBJ2-7, is DVKVTQSSRYLVKRTGEKVFLECVQDMDHENMFWYRQDPGLGLRLIYFSYDVKMKEKGDIPEGYSVSREKKERFSLILESASTNQTSMYLCASSLRKGWAYEQYFGPGTRLTVT.

The chain combines TRBV19 with TRBJ2-4; D uncertain. The CDR3 is 15 residues long. From germline, CDR1 is LNHDA and CDR2 SQIVND (reference sequence). Between the trimmed V and J ends, which lost 9 bases and 0 bases, there was a span of 15 bases. The CDR3 coding sequence is TGTGCCAGAAGCCCGGACGGTCTAGCCAAAAACATTCAGTACTTC. The encoded protein is CARSPDGLAKNIQYF.

V is TRBV7-3 and J is TRBJ2-1; 10 bases agree with TRBD2. The CDR3 is 15 amino acids. Germline values: CDR1 SGHTA, CDR2 FQGTGA. V trimming: 2 bases; J trimming: 10 bases; junction bases outside the gene matches: 8. Here the CDR3 reads CASSLELAGIGEQFF. The CDR3 coding sequence is TGTGCCAGCAGCTTAGAACTAGCGGGAATCGGAGAGCAGTTCTTC.

This clonotype showed up just a few times. The rearrangement joins TRBV4-1 to TRBJ2-5; 7 nucleotides match TRBD1. From germline, CDR1 is MGHRA and CDR2 YSYEKL. V gave up 6 bases and J gave up 5 bases; unmatched junction bases: 9. This CDR3 spans 14 amino acids. The CDR3 reads CASSDQDRSETQYF. CDR3 DNA sequence: TGCGCCAGCAGTGACCAGGACAGGTCCGAGACCCAGTACTTC.

This clonotype was seen repeatedly, ten times or more. CDR3 bases: TGTGCCAGCAGCTTAGTCCCGAACCCCTCCTACGAGCAGTACTTC. Amino acid sequence: CASSLVPNPSYEQYF. The rearrangement links TRBV7-2 to TRBJ2-7; D remains ambiguous. The CDR3 runs to 15 residues. V shed 1 base and J shed 0 bases, with 10 bases lying between them. CDR1 SGHTA and CDR2 FQGNSA come from the germline V gene.

This clonotype was seen more than once but under ten times. The chain has TRBV6-6 and TRBJ1-1; no reliable D call. The CDR3 runs to 13 residues. Between the trimmed V and J ends, which lost 2 bases and 4 bases, there was a span of 8 bases. Germline loops: CDR1 MNHNY, CDR2 SVGAGI (reference sequence). As DNA, the CDR3 is TGTGCCAGCAGTTACCGAGGGAGCACTGAAGCTTTCTTT. Translated, it gives CASSYRGSTEAFF.

The rearrangement joins TRBV28 to TRBJ2-1, with 9 nucleotides matching TRBD1. V was pared by 2 bases and J by 7 bases, with 6 bases of the junction left unmatched. The CDR3 loop spans 15 amino acids. Looked up from germline, CDR1 is MDHEN and CDR2 is SYDVKM. The CDR3 loop reads CASSLLGTGKNEQFF. The CDR3 DNA follows: TGTGCCAGCAGTTTACTCGGGACAGGGAAGAATGAGCAGTTCTTC.